Below, 2 T cell receptor beta chains from the same sample are listed, as sequenced in a study of radiation and T cells in renal cell carcinoma. Only in-frame clones appear in the TCRdb table, and some are missing; sequencing was by immunoSEQ multiplex PCR. The data contain over 45,000 clones, around 80% of them singletons. Regarding time point: baseline pretreatment blood. Stated treatment: 15 Gy SBRT to primary tumor, nephrectomy 4 weeks later. Here the sequenced sample was blood, taken from a patient whose treatment included radiotherapy and nephrectomy. These receptors came from a man in his sixties with renal cell carcinoma.

Comment on this clone: A much bigger clone sits one base away, suggesting this may be a read error. This chain links TRBV6-5 with TRBJ1-5, with a possible D match to TRBD1 (5 bases). Between the trimmed V and J ends, which lost 4 bases and 6 bases, there was a span of 10 bases. Germline V gene data show CDR1 as MNHEY and CDR2 as SVGAGI. There are 13 residues in the CDR3. This CDR3 is CASSLSGVQPQHF. The CDR3 nucleotides are TGTGCCAGCAGTTTATCGGGGGTTCAGCCCCAGCATTTT.

The V and J genes are TRBV10-3 and TRBJ1-5; D unresolved. The germline V gene has CDR1 ENHRY and CDR2 SYGVKD. The CDR3 is made up of 13 amino acids. V was cut by 3 bases and J by 4 bases, with 7 bases left in between. The CDR3 sequence: CAISEETNQPQHF. The CDR3 bases are TGTGCCATCAGTGAAGAAACAAATCAGCCCCAGCATTTT.